Shown below are 4 T cell receptor beta chains from a single sample sequenced in a study of cytomegalovirus exposure and HLA in healthy donors. The PCR ran on 60 Vbeta and 13 Jbeta primers. The assay was immunoSEQ multiplex PCR, and TCRdb's table has in-frame clones only and misses some. The profile shows under 150,000 clones, 60% to 85% of them singletons. The sequenced sample was PBMCs. The receptors were sampled from a woman in her thirties or forties in good health and CMV-seropositive.

For the CDR3, the DNA is TGTGCCAGCAGTGGGTCCGGGACTAGCGTTTACAATGAGCAGTTCTTC. The encoded protein is CASSGSGTSVYNEQFF. The chain uses TRBV2 and TRBJ2-1, with 10 nucleotides matching TRBD2. The germline V gene has CDR1 SNHLY and CDR2 FYNNEI. V shed 4 bases, J shed 4 bases, and the junction held 7 bases outside the gene matches. The CDR3 covers 16 residues.

This sequence joins TRBV15 and TRBJ2-4; no clear D. The germline V and J ends were trimmed by 6 bases and 1 base, with 10 bases remaining between them. CDR3 length: 14 amino acids. Germline V gives CDR1 LNHNV, CDR2 YYDKDF (reference sequence). In nucleotides, the CDR3 is TGTGCCACCAGTCGGGTGACGGCCAAAAACATTCAGTACTTC. Residues: CATSRVTAKNIQYF.

Concerning this clone: Other DNA sequences in the same sample also yield this CDR3. The chain joins TRBV9 to TRBJ2-7, with 7 bases identical to TRBD1. With 0 bases clipped from V and 1 base from J, the junction kept 4 bases outside the gene matches. This CDR3 contains 15 residues. Germline CDR1 reads SGDLS; CDR2 reads YYNGEE. The CDR3 spells CASSVGGTVSYEQYF. The CDR3 DNA sequence: TGTGCCAGCAGCGTAGGTGGGACAGTGTCCTACGAGCAGTACTTC.

V gene TRBV2 combines with J gene TRBJ1-4, with D maybe TRBD1 (5 bases). V lost 10 bases and J 13 bases, leaving 16 bases between the germline ends. The CDR3 runs 11 residues. The germline CDR1 and CDR2 sequences are SNHLY and FYNNEI. The CDR3 loop is CATLTRGVLFF. CDR3 coding DNA: TGTGCCACCCTAACTCGGGGGGTACTGTTTTTT.